The TCR beta chain under discussion was sequenced for a study of cytomegalovirus exposure and HLA in healthy donors (dated by TCRdb to about 2017). About the investigation overall: According to an earlier analysis of 550 to 750 of the donors, 150 million to 200 million T cells yielded some 110 million unique TCR beta sequences and 276 Gb of sequence data. Because of strong linkage in the cohort, roughly five DR-DQ haplotypes were treated as single units for association and clustering. Of the 300 to 500 genotyped donors, 65% to 90% were placed in the genetic ancestry cluster associated with self-reported Caucasian donors. HLA typing covered class I and class II loci at four-digit resolution. To predict cytomegalovirus infection status, the study combined high-throughput TCR immunosequencing, statistical association of individual TCRs with disease status, and machine learning. A later genetic analysis took genome-wide SNP genotypes for about 65% of the 666 donors and used that subset as a discovery cohort. A later analysis re-analyzed previously published TCR beta repertoires from approximately 670 donors and added high-resolution HLA genotyping to study TCR occurrence patterns. Every repertoire in the discovery cohort had been generated on one and the same sequencing platform. Donor age, sex, ethnicity and CMV serostatus were collected together with the repertoire data. Rather than drawing on any new phenotypic data, the later analysis identified candidate immune exposures from TCR beta sequences and the way those sequences occurred across donors. The study aimed to test whether signatures of past pathogen exposure could be identified by cataloging public T cell receptors. Using immunosequencing, the study profiled T cell repertoires from about 620 subjects and related those repertoires to cytomegalovirus serostatus. An earlier analysis of 587 of the donors used high-throughput TCR beta sequencing to judge whether each TCR beta V gene segment behaved as functional or pseudogenic. Across 300 to 400 genotyped donors of the cohort, an average of roughly 250,000 unique TCR beta nucleotide sequences per donor were sequenced, and roughly 17% of those sequences were non-productive. The number of typed donors differed by locus: about 620-630 for A, B, C, DRB1 and DQB1; 522 for DQA1; 606 for DPA1; and roughly 470 for DPB1. An early release covering about 600 HLA-typed donors comprised around 300 gigabases of sequencing data and 85 million or so unique TCR sequences. Along with the approximately 620-subject first cohort, a separate validation cohort of more than 90 different subjects was used. Results and caveats for the whole study, not just this receptor: According to the authors, the approach could potentially be generalized to other disease states and immunological phenotypes. In a later analysis, TCR association rates were found to vary across HLA loci, with the most associated TCRs seen for DRB1 alleles and the fewest for HLA-C alleles. A later genetic analysis associated a missense DCLRE1C variant with V-gene and J-gene trimming of TCR beta chains, and an independent cohort replicated the association. A group of highly shared sequence variants was considered likely to be a technical artifact of the sequencing pipeline. In an earlier analysis of about 600 of the donors, most TCR beta V segments appeared in productive rearrangements about 87% or about 30% of the time, broadly matching IMGT annotations. About 17 rarely observed V segments, including chromosome 9 orphons, were excluded from the earlier analysis of approximately 500 of the donors because counts were too low. In this cohort, only TCR beta chains were sequenced, and detectable features were limited by the absence of alpha or paired-chain data. When HLA alleles, especially DR and DQ, strongly co-occurred, attributing TCR associations to individual alleles was difficult. According to a later genetic analysis, donors in an Asian-associated ancestry cluster had fewer N-insertions in productive TCRs than the roughly 670-donor mean. Immune exposure information for the cohort was limited to CMV serostatus. In a later analysis, HLA-associated TCR beta chains showed more clonal expansion and lower generation probabilities than non-associated chains that were equally common. Because some donors lacked HLA typing at each locus, the association tests relied only on the typed subset. The presence/absence analyses assumed that sequencing depth was roughly uniform across donors, and that assumption may not be true. A further reported finding was that TCR beta sequences accurately predicted the HLA-A and HLA-B alleles for most subjects in the first cohort. The classifier was reported to diagnose cytomegalovirus status with high specificity and sensitivity in both the original cohort and the validation cohort. In a later analysis, more than 15,000 TCR beta sequences were associated with specific HLA alleles at a false discovery rate of 0.05. Several of the top co-occurrence clusters appeared to be linked to parvovirus B19, influenza, CMV and Epstein-Barr virus, according to a later analysis. Most TCR sequences were observed very rarely across donors, whereas some public TCRs were present in many individuals. Because the 87-base-pair reads could not distinguish some IMGT-functional V segments, including TRBV6-2 and TRBV6-3, those segments were excluded. The study listed approximately 150 TCR beta chains as associated with cytomegalovirus. Correlated functional status among segregating V segments might reflect linkage disequilibrium, but an unknown experimental factor could not be ruled out. A few of the identified cytomegalovirus-associated TCR beta chains were confirmed in vitro to be specific for cytomegalovirus antigens. Most CMV-associated TCR beta chains appeared to be HLA-restricted in a later analysis, and the HLA associations seemed to be driven largely by CMV exposure.

The cohort consisted of 666 healthy bone marrow donors. At the time of sampling, every cohort member was nominally healthy, though immune exposures that went unrecorded were likely present. The donor was CMV seronegative and belonged to the group of 352 seronegative cohort members. A peripheral blood sample was collected from each donor, and TCR beta sequencing was performed on peripheral blood mononuclear cells. The Qiagen DNeasy Blood Extraction Kit was used to extract genomic DNA from the blood cell samples. In the germline V gene, CDR1 corresponds to MNHEY and CDR2 to SVGAGI. From cysteine to phenylalanine, the CDR3 is 14 amino acids long. CDR3 DNA is the only sequence kept; it has 42 bases, read in frame from the first base. Clipping removes 5 bases from V and 4 bases from J, with 7 as the unmatched junction base count. Library construction relied on the immunoSEQ multiplex PCR assay. The multiplex PCR relied on a mix of 60 forward primers for TCR Vbeta segments and 13 reverse primers for TCR Jbeta segments. The CDR3 region of rearranged TCR beta genes was amplified from genomic DNA with a multiplex PCR assay. Amplified TCR beta libraries were sequenced as 87-base-pair reads on the Illumina HiSeq System. Per the source publication's procedure: A later analysis counted about 80 million unique TCR beta chains across the 666 repertoires, and around 9.9 million of these chains were shared by at least two donors. Raw reads were error-corrected and collapsed into unique sequences with a nearest-neighbor algorithm that merged closely related sequences to remove PCR and sequencing errors. Alignment of CDR3 sequences to IMGT reference sequences was used to assign V, D and J gene segments. Each retained sequence needed at least a six-nucleotide match to both a V gene segment and a J gene segment. Rearrangements were classified as productive when the CDR3 lacked stop codons and remained in frame with V and J, and all other rearrangements were classified as non-productive. Following IMGT convention, CDR3 was defined as the stretch from the second conserved V-encoded cysteine up to the conserved J-encoded phenylalanine. In an earlier analysis of approximately 590 of the donors, sequences lacking an unambiguous match to a single V gene segment were excluded. An earlier analysis of 587 of the donors called V segments functional above 56.7% productive rearrangements and segregating when the between-donor standard deviation exceeded 5%. A statistical classification framework was built to diagnose cytomegalovirus status from the catalog of TCR beta chain sequences. In a later analysis, V and J genes were assigned by comparing TCR nucleotide sequences against IMGT/GENE-DB human TR gene sequences. Using the TCRdist pipeline, a later analysis assigned CDR3 sequences along with most-parsimonious VDJ recombination scenarios. In a later analysis, each TCR beta chain was defined by its CDR3 amino acid sequence together with its V-gene family, and reads without a unique V-gene family were excluded. A later analysis removed 450 to 600 highly shared, low-generation-probability nucleotide sequences to deal with suspected cross-contamination and a sequencing artifact. A later analysis calculated a clonal expansion index for each public chain from normalized within-repertoire ranks of inferred template counts. In a later analysis, generation probabilities were computed with a VDJ recombination model fitted to out-of-frame rearrangements, and the resulting probabilities were checked against IGoR. A later analysis scored TCR-TCR, TCR-HLA and TCR-CMV co-occurrence with hypergeometric tests, applying a repertoire-size bias correction to TCR pairs. In a later analysis, false discovery rates were estimated by permuting HLA or CMV assignments 20 times. In a later analysis, co-occurring TCRs were grouped using DBSCAN, and TCRdist sequence similarity was added for clustering within HLA-allele-positive subsets. Co-occurrence clustering excluded repertoires with fewer than 30,000 or more than 120,000 public chains, plus five with anomalous nucleotide sharing. The table was pulled from immuneACCESS by TCRdb, which kept in-frame rearrangements only. Such tables lose some clones; where checked, under half of the loss comes from unresolved V genes, and the rest has no known cause. That table furnishes V, J and clone size, whereas the DNA furnished D and trimming. The sample includes fewer than 250,000 clones, with 75% observed a single time. In total, the top ten clones hold 1.5% to 2% of the sample.

With respect to this clone: Its antigen target is currently unknown. One base away there is no much larger clone; base qualities are not given.

Sequenced material: PBMCs. In this chain, TRBV6-5 is recombined with TRBJ1-1; the central 7 bases match TRBD1. This receptor was identified in a woman between 25 and 40 years old in good health and CMV-seronegative. The CDR3 corresponds to CASSPLEGATEAFF. The DNA sequence is given as TGTGCCAGCAGTCCCCTTGAGGGGGCCACTGAAGCTTTCTTT.